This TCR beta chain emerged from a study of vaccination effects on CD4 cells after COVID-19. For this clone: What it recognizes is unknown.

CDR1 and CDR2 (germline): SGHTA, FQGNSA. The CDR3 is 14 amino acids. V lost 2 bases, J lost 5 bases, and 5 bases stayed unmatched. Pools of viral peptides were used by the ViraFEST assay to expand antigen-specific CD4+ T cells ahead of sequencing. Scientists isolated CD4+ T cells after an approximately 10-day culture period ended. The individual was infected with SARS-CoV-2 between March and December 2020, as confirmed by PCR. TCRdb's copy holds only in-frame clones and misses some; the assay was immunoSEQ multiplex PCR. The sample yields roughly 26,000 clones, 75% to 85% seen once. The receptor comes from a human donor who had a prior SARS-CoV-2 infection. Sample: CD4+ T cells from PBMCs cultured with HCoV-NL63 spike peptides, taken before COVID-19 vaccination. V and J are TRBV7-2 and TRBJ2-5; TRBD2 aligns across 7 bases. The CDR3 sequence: CASSLKVSGETQYF. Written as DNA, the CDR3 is TGTGCCAGCAGCTTAAAAGTTAGCGGGGAGACCCAGTACTTC.